The 30 T cell receptor beta chains in this list originate from one sample, sequenced in a study of immune characterization of retroperitoneal liposarcoma. TCRdb independently ran MiXCR on the PCR reads; one entry per CDR3 protein. The sample contains 2,500 to 3,000 distinct CDR3 sequences, 46% of which appear only once. The specimen sequenced was tumor tissue. The receptors come from a male donor with retroperitoneal liposarcoma.

This clonotype has just a few counts. The rearrangement uses TRBV10-3 and TRBJ2-1, with D perhaps matching TRBD2 (5 bases). The end of the DNA aligns better with TRBJ2-5, so the J call may be wrong. The CDR3 sequence is 14 residues long. Germline V gives CDR1 ENHRY, CDR2 SYGVKD. CDR3 nucleotides: TGTGCCATCAGGTCCCGGGGAATCGGGGAGACCCAGTACTTC. This codes for CAIRSRGIGETQYF.

This clonotype was found a few times. The chain is built from TRBV12-3 or TRBV12-4 and TRBJ2-3; D ambiguous. V shed 2 bases and J shed 5 bases, with 2 bases lying between them. The CDR3 length is 11 residues. For the CDR3, the DNA is TGTGCCAGCAGTTTAAGAGATACGCAGTATTTT. Translated, it gives CASSLRDTQYF.

This chain connects TRBV6-1 to TRBJ1-6, with TRBD1 as a possible D gene (5 bases). In germline, CDR1 is MNHNS, CDR2 SASEGT. Trimming took off 5 bases at V and 7 bases at J, with 12 bases between the two ends. The CDR3 has 14 amino acids. DNA of the CDR3: TGTGCCAGCAGTTCCGGGACTTTAAATTCACCCCTCCACTTT. It translates to CASSSGTLNSPLHF.

This clonotype was picked up a small number of times. The chain has TRBV7-6 and TRBJ2-5; D ambiguous. The CDR3 totals 14 residues. V was cut by 5 bases and J by 11 bases, with 21 bases left in between. The germline CDR1 and CDR2 sequences are SGHVS and FNYEAQ. CDR3 region: CASSPSGPYNEQYF. CDR3 in DNA: TGTGCCAGCAGCCCATCAGGACCGTACAATGAGCAGTACTTC.

As concerns this clonotype: A much more abundant neighbour one base away suggests this may be a read error. The V call is TRBV12-3 or TRBV12-4, the J call TRBJ2-4; D may be TRBD1 or TRBD2 (5 bases each). Judging by the DNA end, TRBJ2-7 fits better; the J call may be wrong. This CDR3 spans 15 amino acids. CDR3 DNA sequence: TGTACCAGCAGGCACGAGGGGTCCCCTCCCTACGAGCAGTACTTC. Residues: CTSRHEGSPPYEQYF.

The chain uses TRBV7-6 and TRBJ2-1; tentatively, D is TRBD2 (6 bases). V was trimmed by 6 bases and J by 4 bases, leaving 16 bases between them. The CDR3 totals 15 residues. Looked up from germline, CDR1 is SGHVS and CDR2 is FNYEAQ. The DNA for the CDR3 is TGTGCCAGCAGTCCGCAGGTGGGGGGATACAATGAGCAGTTCTTC. It is translated as CASSPQVGGYNEQFF.

V usage is TRBV6-1 and J usage is TRBJ2-1; 10 bases fit TRBD2. The CDR3 is 15 amino acids. Trimming cost V 6 bases and J 4 bases; bases outside gene matches: 6. Germline values: CDR1 MNHNS, CDR2 SASEGT. The CDR3 sequence: CASRGGTSVYNEQFF. Written as DNA, the CDR3 is TGTGCCAGCAGAGGAGGGACTAGCGTATACAATGAGCAGTTCTTC.

DNA for the CDR3: TGTGCCAGCCGAAGATCAGTCAACCTATTCGACAATGAGCAGTTCTTC. Translated: CASRRSVNLFDNEQFF. The chain links TRBV6-1 to TRBJ2-1; the D is unclear. In germline, CDR1 is MNHNS, CDR2 SASEGT. The CDR3 runs 16 residues. V was pared by 8 bases and J by 5 bases, with 22 bases between.

The table lists this clonotype with a few counts. The chain couples TRBV11-1 to TRBJ2-1; TRBD2 matches at 7 bases. Germline V gives CDR1 SGHAT, CDR2 FQDESV (reference sequence). Trimming at V came to 5 bases and at J to 13 bases, leaving 11 bases not matched to a gene. The CDR3 has 13 residues. The DNA for the CDR3 is TGTGCCAGCAGCGTCCTAGCGGAAGAGACCCAGTTCTTC. Translating it yields CASSVLAEETQFF. Together with reference TRBV11-1 and TRBJ2-1, the CDR3 gives the full variable domain: EAEVAQSPRYKITEKSQAVAFWCDPISGHATLYWYRQILGQGPELLVQFQDESVVDDSQLPKDRFSAERLKGVDSTLKIQPAELGDSAMYLCASSVLAEETQFFGPGTRLTVL.

The chain employs TRBV6-1 and TRBJ2-5; 8 positions match TRBD2. The CDR3 is made up of 14 amino acids. The trim removed 3 bases at V and 5 bases at J, leaving 5 bases unmatched. Germline lookup yields CDR1 MNHNS and CDR2 SASEGT. CDR3 nucleotides: TGTGCCAGCAGTGATGGCGAGCGGGGGGAGACCCAGTACTTC. Translation gives CASSDGERGETQYF.

CDR3 nucleotides: TGTGCCAGCAGCTGGGGGGCAGGCGCCCACGATGAGCAGTTCTTC. This translates into CASSWGAGAHDEQFF. The chain is built from TRBV12-3 or TRBV12-4 and TRBJ2-1; either TRBD1 or TRBD2 may fit D (6 bases each). Trimming left V 6 bases short and J 8 bases short, with 20 bases between. This CDR3 is 15 amino acids long.

In its sample, this clonotype ranks as medium-sized. The chain recombines TRBV6-1 with TRBJ2-5; 10 bases map to TRBD2. The closer fit of TRBJ2-7 to the DNA end suggests the J call may be wrong. Germline V CDR1 and CDR2: MNHNS, SASEGT. The CDR3 runs to 14 residues. The CDR3 loop is CASSESLAGDEQYF. CDR3 sequence (DNA): TGTGCCAGCAGTGAAAGCCTAGCGGGAGACGAGCAGTACTTC.

The rearrangement links TRBV12-3 or TRBV12-4 to TRBJ2-1, with 12 bases identical to TRBD2. The CDR3 runs 17 residues. V was pared by 6 bases and J by 9 bases, with 15 bases of the junction left unmatched. DNA of the CDR3: TGTGCCAGCAGCCAGGGTGTGGGACTAGCGGGTTTAGGTGAGCAGTTCTTC. Protein product: CASSQGVGLAGLGEQFF.

The CDR3 sequence is CASSDSTTGGKETQYF. CDR3 bases: TGTGCCAGCAGTGACTCCACGACAGGGGGCAAGGAGACCCAGTACTTC. This sequence joins TRBV6-4 and TRBJ2-1, with 10 bases matching TRBD1. The J call may be wrong; the DNA end is better matched by TRBJ2-5. This CDR3 spans 16 amino acids. From germline, CDR1 is MRHNA and CDR2 SNTAGT.

V gene TRBV7-2 combines with J gene TRBJ2-2; D unresolved. Trimming left V 3 bases short and J 4 bases short, with 6 bases between. The CDR3 sequence is 13 residues long. Germline V gene lookup returns CDR1 SGHTA and CDR2 FQGNSA. CDR3 residues: CASSFRSTGELFF. DNA of the CDR3: TGTGCCAGCAGCTTCAGAAGCACCGGGGAGCTGTTTTTT.

The rearrangement links TRBV6-5 to TRBJ2-3, with TRBD2 identical over 9 bases. The junction had 4 bases not matched to a gene; V was cut back by 2 bases and J by 1 base. The length of the CDR3 is 16 residues. Per the germline V gene, CDR1 is MNHEY and CDR2 is SVGAGI. CDR3 nucleotide sequence: TGTGCCAGCAGTTACGGGCTAGCGGGGCGCACAGATACGCAGTATTTT. It codes for CASSYGLAGRTDTQYF.

The chain employs TRBV6-6 and TRBJ2-7; D is possibly TRBD2 (6 bases). The V and J ends lost 0 bases and 1 base respectively, with 10 bases between them. The CDR3 runs to 15 residues. Germline CDR1 MNHNY, CDR2 SVGAGI (reference sequence). The CDR3 DNA follows: TGTGCCAGCAGTTACTCCCTCGCGGGATCCTACGAGCAGTACTTC. Residues: CASSYSLAGSYEQYF.

V is TRBV6-1 and J is TRBJ1-6, with D uncertain. Germline CDR1 and CDR2: MNHNS and SASEGT. This CDR3 spans 14 amino acids. The V gene lost 10 bases and the J gene lost 5 bases, with 15 bases spanning the gap. CDR3 residues: CANSLGSNNSPLHF. In DNA form, the CDR3 reads TGTGCCAACAGCCTGGGATCTAATAATTCACCCCTCCACTTT.

The chain joins TRBV6-8 to TRBJ1-2, with D possibly matching TRBD1 (6 bases). V was shortened by 6 bases and J by 6 bases, with 14 bases between the two germline ends. This CDR3 comprises 13 residues. The germline V gene has CDR1 MNHGY and CDR2 SAAAGT. As DNA, the CDR3 is TGTGCCAGCAGAACAGGGTATGCGGATGGCTACACCTTC. It yields the protein CASRTGYADGYTF.

This clonotype was recorded a few times. This sequence joins TRBV19 and TRBJ2-3; the match to TRBD2 covers 7 bases. The CDR3 contains 15 residues. Germline lookup yields CDR1 LNHDA and CDR2 SQIVND (reference sequence). V lost 10 bases to trimming and J lost 5 bases; unmatched junction nucleotides: 15. DNA of the CDR3: TGTGCCACATCGGAAACCGGGACTACGGGAGATACGCAGTATTTT. Translation gives CATSETGTTGDTQYF. The full variable domain, in which reference TRBV19 and TRBJ2-3 provide the parts outside the CDR3, is DGGITQSPKYLFRKEGQNVTLSCEQNLNHDAMYWYRQDPGQGLRLIYYSQIVNDFQKGDIAEGYSVSREKKESFPLTVTSAQKNPTAFYLCATSETGTTGDTQYFGPGTRLTVL.

The chain is built from TRBV6-4 and TRBJ2-1, with D possibly matching TRBD1 (6 bases). The CDR3 extends over 15 amino acids. Trimming pared 0 bases from V and 4 bases from J, leaving 10 bases between. Germline loops: CDR1 MRHNA, CDR2 SNTAGT. The DNA for the CDR3 is TGTGCCAGCAGTGACTCGCCAGGGGATTACAATGAGCAGTTCTTC. Protein: CASSDSPGDYNEQFF.

The chain employs TRBV10-2 and TRBJ2-1; maybe TRBD1 (6 bases). Between the trimmed V and J ends, which lost 9 bases and 4 bases, there was a span of 16 bases. In germline, CDR1 is WSHSY, CDR2 SAAADI. This CDR3 region has 14 residues. The CDR3 DNA reads as TGCGCCAGGGGGGCAGCCAACGCTTACAATGAGCAGTTCTTC. Translating gives CARGAANAYNEQFF.

The chain couples TRBV6-1 to TRBJ2-3; TRBD1 might be the D (6 bases). The germline V gene has CDR1 MNHNS and CDR2 SASEGT. V was shortened by 2 bases and J by 4 bases, with 10 bases between the two germline ends. The CDR3 sequence is 14 residues long. The DNA of the CDR3 is TGTGCCAGCAGTGAAATGGACAGCTCAGATACGCAGTATTTT. This codes for CASSEMDSSDTQYF.

This clonotype was detected only a few times. The chain joins TRBV6-1 to TRBJ2-1, with 9 bases that match TRBD2. The CDR3 covers 14 residues. CDR1 and CDR2 (germline): MNHNS, SASEGT. The V segment lost 7 bases and the J segment 8 bases; nucleotides outside the gene matches: 9. The CDR3 coding sequence is TGTGCCAGCAACTTAGCGGGAGCTGGCGATGAGCAGTTCTTC. Translation gives CASNLAGAGDEQFF.

This clonotype was seen only a few times. The chain couples TRBV7-6 to TRBJ2-2; D call uncertain. The CDR3 is 13 residues long. Trimming stripped 7 bases from V and 5 bases from J, with 11 bases between. Germline lookup yields CDR1 SGHVS and CDR2 FNYEAQ. For the CDR3, the DNA is TGTGCCAGCAACTTCCTGGAGACCGGGGAGCTGTTTTTT. Protein sequence: CASNFLETGELFF.

This chain links TRBV6-6 with TRBJ2-1; D is undetermined. Per germline, CDR1 MNHNY and CDR2 SVGAGI (reference sequence). V lost 5 bases to trimming and J lost 3 bases, with 14 bases between them. The CDR3 is 15 residues long. CDR3 DNA: TGTGCCAGCAGTGACCGGGCAACCAACTACAATGAGCAGTTCTTC. This gives the protein CASSDRATNYNEQFF.

This clonotype was picked up one time. The chain combines TRBV5-5 with TRBJ2-2, with D hard to call. CDR1 and CDR2 (germline): SGHKS, YYEKEE (reference sequence). CDR3 size: 14 residues. V was clipped by 5 bases and J by 5 bases, with 13 bases between them. The CDR3 sequence is CASRLGLVTGELFF. CDR3 DNA: TGTGCCAGCAGGCTAGGATTAGTAACCGGGGAGCTGTTTTTT.

This clonotype was detected once. The chain links TRBV7-2 to TRBJ1-2; D not resolved. CDR1 is SGHTA, CDR2 FQGNSA, per germline. V lost 4 bases and J lost 13, with 13 bases in between. This CDR3 has 11 residues. Written as DNA, the CDR3 is TGTGCCAGCAGCTCCCTCGTGGTCAGCACCTTC. Protein sequence: CASSSLVVSTF.

A few counts support this clonotype. The V gene is TRBV6-5, the J gene TRBJ2-1, with D perhaps given as TRBD1 or TRBD2 (5 bases each). The DNA end is more similar to TRBJ2-7, so the J call may be wrong. Germline V gives CDR1 MNHEY, CDR2 SVGAGI. The CDR3 runs to 13 residues. The CDR3 reads CASSYFPGAEQYF. The CDR3 DNA sequence: TGTGCCAGCAGTTACTTCCCCGGGGCCGAGCAGTACTTC.

The rearrangement links TRBV4-2 to TRBJ2-1; TRBD1 aligns across 11 bases. Germline trimming cut 4 bases from V and 8 bases from J; bases unmatched to any gene: 4. There are 14 residues in the CDR3. CDR1 and CDR2 (germline): LGHNA, YNFKEQ. The CDR3 coding sequence is TGTGCCAGCAGCCCGGGACAGGGGGGGGATGAGCAGTTCTTC. This codes for CASSPGQGGDEQFF.